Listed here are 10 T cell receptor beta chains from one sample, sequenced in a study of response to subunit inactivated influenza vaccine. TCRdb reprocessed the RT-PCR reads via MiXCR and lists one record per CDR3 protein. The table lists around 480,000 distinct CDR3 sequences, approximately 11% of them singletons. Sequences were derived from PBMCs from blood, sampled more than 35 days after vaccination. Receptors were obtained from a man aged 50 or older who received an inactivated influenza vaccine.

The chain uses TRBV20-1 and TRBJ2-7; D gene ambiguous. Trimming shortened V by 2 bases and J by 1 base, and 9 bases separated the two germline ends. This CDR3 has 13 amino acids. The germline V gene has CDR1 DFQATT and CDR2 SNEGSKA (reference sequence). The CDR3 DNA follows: TGCAGTGCTAGACCCCCCTCTTCCTACGAGCAGTACTTC. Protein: CSARPPSSYEQYF.

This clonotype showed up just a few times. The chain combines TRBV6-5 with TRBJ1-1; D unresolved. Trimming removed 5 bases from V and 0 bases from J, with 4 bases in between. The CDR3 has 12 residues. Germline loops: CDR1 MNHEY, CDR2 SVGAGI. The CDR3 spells CASSNMNTEAFF. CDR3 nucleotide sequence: TGTGCCAGCAGTAATATGAACACTGAAGCTTTCTTT.

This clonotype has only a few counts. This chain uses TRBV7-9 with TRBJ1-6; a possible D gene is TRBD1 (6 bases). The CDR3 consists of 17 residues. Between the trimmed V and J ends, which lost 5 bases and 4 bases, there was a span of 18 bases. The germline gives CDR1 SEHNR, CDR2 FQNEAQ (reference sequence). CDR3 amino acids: CASSRVGGRGYNSPLHF. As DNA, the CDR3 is TGTGCCAGCAGCCGGGTTGGGGGCAGGGGTTATAATTCACCCCTCCACTTT. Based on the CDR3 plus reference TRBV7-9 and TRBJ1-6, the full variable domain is DTGVSQNPRHKITKRGQNVTFRCDPISEHNRLYWYRQTLGQGPEFLTYFQNEAQLEKSRLLSDRFSAERPKGSFSTLEIQRTEQGDSAMYLCASSRVGGRGYNSPLHFGNGTRLTVT.

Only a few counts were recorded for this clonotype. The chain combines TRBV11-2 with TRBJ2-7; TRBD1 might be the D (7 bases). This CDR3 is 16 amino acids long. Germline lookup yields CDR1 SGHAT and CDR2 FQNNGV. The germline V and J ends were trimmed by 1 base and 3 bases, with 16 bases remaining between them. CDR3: CASSLGFGQGGYEQYF. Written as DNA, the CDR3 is TGTGCCAGCAGCTTAGGATTTGGGCAGGGGGGCTACGAGCAGTACTTC. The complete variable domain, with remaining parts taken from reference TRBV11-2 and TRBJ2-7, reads EAGVAQSPRYKIIEKRQSVAFWCNPISGHATLYWYQQILGQGPKLLIQFQNNGVVDDSQLPKDRFSAERLKGVDSTLKIQPAKLEDSAVYLCASSLGFGQGGYEQYFGPGTRLTVT.

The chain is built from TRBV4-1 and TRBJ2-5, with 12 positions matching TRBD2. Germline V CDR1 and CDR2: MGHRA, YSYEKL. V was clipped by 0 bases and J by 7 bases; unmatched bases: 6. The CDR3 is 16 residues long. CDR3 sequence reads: CASSQDKSGLAGTQYF. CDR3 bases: TGCGCCAGCAGCCAAGATAAGTCGGGACTAGCGGGGACCCAGTACTTC.

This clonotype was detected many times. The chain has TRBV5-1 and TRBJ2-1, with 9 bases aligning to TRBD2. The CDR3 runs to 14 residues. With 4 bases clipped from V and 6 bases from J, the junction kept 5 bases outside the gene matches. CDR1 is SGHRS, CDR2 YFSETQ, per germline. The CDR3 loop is CASSTSGRSNEQFF. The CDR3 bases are TGCGCCAGCAGCACGAGCGGGAGGTCCAATGAGCAGTTCTTC.

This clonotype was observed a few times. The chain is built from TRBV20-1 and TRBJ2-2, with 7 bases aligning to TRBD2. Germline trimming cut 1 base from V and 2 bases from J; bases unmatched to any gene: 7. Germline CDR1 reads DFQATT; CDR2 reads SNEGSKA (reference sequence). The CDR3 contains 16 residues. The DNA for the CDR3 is TGCAGTGCTAGAGTAGCGGGTCCCCTTAACACCGGGGAGCTGTTTTTT. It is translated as CSARVAGPLNTGELFF.

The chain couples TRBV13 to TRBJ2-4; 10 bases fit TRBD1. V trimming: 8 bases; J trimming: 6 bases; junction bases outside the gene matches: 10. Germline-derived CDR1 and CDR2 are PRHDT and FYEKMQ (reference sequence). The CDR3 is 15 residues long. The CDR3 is CASGLGTGVGNIQYF. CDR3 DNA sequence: TGTGCCAGCGGCCTCGGGACAGGGGTTGGAAACATTCAGTACTTC.

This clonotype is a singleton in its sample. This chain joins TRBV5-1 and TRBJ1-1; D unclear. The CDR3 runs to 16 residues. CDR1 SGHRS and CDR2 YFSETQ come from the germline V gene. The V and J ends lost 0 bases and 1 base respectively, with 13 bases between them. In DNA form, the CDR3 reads TGCGCCAGCAGCTTGGGAGCGGGATCCCAGAACACTGAAGCTTTCTTT. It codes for CASSLGAGSQNTEAFF.

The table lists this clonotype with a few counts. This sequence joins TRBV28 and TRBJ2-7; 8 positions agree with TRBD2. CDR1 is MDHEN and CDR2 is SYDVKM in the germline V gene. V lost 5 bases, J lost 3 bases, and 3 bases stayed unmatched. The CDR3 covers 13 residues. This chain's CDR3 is CASSNRGGYEQYF. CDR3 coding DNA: TGTGCCAGCAGTAACCGGGGGGGCTACGAGCAGTACTTC.